This T cell receptor beta chain was documented in a study of T-cell memory formation after mild COVID-19. The germline gives CDR1 SGHTA, CDR2 FQGNSA. The CDR3 has 15 residues. V dropped 6 bases and J dropped 2; count of bases not matched to a gene: 8. Barcoded TCR alpha and TCR beta cDNA libraries with UMIs came from 5'RACE using constant-segment primers. One entry per CDR3 protein results from TCRdb running MiXCR on the 5' RACE reads. The top ten hold 20% to 25% of the sample, which has approximately 300,000 distinct CDR3 sequences, less than 20% seen once. Findings and caveats of the study: CD4+ contracting clones were found mainly in CM and EM, and CD8+ ones in EMRA.

There are many counts of this clonotype. Its target is not known. This rearrangement joins TRBV7-2 to TRBJ2-3; 7 nucleotides align to TRBD2. The sample comprised PBMCs or a T cell subset sorted from them (not recorded which). The source of this sequence is a man aged 18 to 30 who had mild COVID-19 (a few samples of this study predate the infection). Cell type and time point are not known. CDR3 region: CASRGKREPTDTQYF. The CDR3 DNA sequence: TGTGCCAGCAGGGGGAAGCGGGAACCCACAGATACGCAGTATTTT.